This TCR beta chain was documented in a study of blood T cell repertoires in COVID-19. Across the study: Nucleic acid was either cDNA or gDNA, and it came from T cells, B-cell-depleted T cells, or PBMCs.

Original handling: Nucleated cell number was recorded as an estimate derived from reference gene primer amplification. Only in-frame clones appear in the TCRdb table, and some are missing; sequencing was by immunoSEQ multiplex PCR. Clone size and V and J calls were adopted from that table, with D and trimming inferred from the DNA. The sample has 110,000 to 150,000 clones; approximately 80% are singletons. Germline lookup yields CDR1 MNHNY and CDR2 SVGAGI (reference sequence). Trimming removed 11 bases from V and 6 bases from J, with 8 bases in between. CDR3 length: 10 amino acids. This TCR was recovered from a woman in her 50s with acute or convalescent COVID-19. Sequencing was done on a sample of peripheral blood. This sequence joins TRBV6-6 and TRBJ1-5, with D unclear. The CDR3 nucleotides are TGTGCCGCGGGATTTCAGCCCCAGCATTTT. Translated: CAAGFQPQHF.